Below, 25 T cell receptor beta chains from the same sample are listed, as sequenced in a study of cytomegalovirus exposure and HLA in healthy donors. Amplification used 60 Vbeta primers and 13 Jbeta primers. Profiled with immunoSEQ multiplex PCR; TCRdb holds only in-frame clones, not every one. The top ten clones hold about 14% of a sample with some 69,000 clones, under 80% of them seen once. Sample: PBMCs. The receptors here all came from a male donor in good health and CMV-seropositive.

The sample holds a few counts of this clone. This rearrangement joins TRBV7-2 to TRBJ1-5, with D perhaps TRBD1 (6 bases). The CDR3 is made up of 14 amino acids. Germline CDR1 reads SGHTA; CDR2 reads FQGNSA. The V end was cut by 3 bases, the J end by 3 bases, with 9 bases between. As DNA, the CDR3 is TGTGCCAGCAGCTTCACAGGGCCCAATCAGCCCCAGCATTTT. It yields the protein CASSFTGPNQPQHF.

This clone was observed a handful of times. This chain uses TRBV6-8 with TRBJ2-1; 11 bases match TRBD2. Looked up from germline, CDR1 is MNHGY and CDR2 is SAAAGT. Trimming took 9 bases from V and 4 from J; bases not matched to a gene: 5. The CDR3 runs to 14 residues. In nucleotides, the CDR3 is TGTGCCAGGCCCTCTAGCGGGGGGTACAATGAGCAGTTCTTC. Translated: CARPSSGGYNEQFF.

The CDR3 sequence: CASSLVGSGGEHNEQFF. Here the CDR3 DNA reads TGTGCCAGTAGTCTCGTTGGTAGCGGGGGGGAACACAATGAGCAGTTCTTC. The V and J genes are TRBV19 and TRBJ2-1; 11 positions match TRBD2. This CDR3 region has 17 residues. V dropped 5 bases and J dropped 5; count of bases not matched to a gene: 11. CDR1 LNHDA and CDR2 SQIVND come from the germline V gene (reference sequence).

The genes are TRBV4-3 and TRBJ1-4, with D unclear. CDR1 LGHNA and CDR2 YSLEER come from the germline V gene. This CDR3 spans 15 amino acids. V lost 4 bases to trimming and J lost 0 bases, with 9 bases between them. This chain's CDR3 is CASSLEASTNEKLFF. The CDR3 DNA follows: TGCGCCAGCAGCCTAGAGGCTTCAACTAATGAAAAACTGTTTTTT.

The V and J genes are TRBV19 and TRBJ1-6, with 7 bases aligning to TRBD1. Looked up from germline, CDR1 is LNHDA and CDR2 is SQIVND (reference sequence). This CDR3 has 14 amino acids. The J segment lost 6 bases and the V segment lost 7 bases, leaving 6 bases of the junction unmatched. CDR3 in DNA: TGTGCCAGTATTAACAGGGGACTTAATTCACCCCTCCACTTT. It is translated as CASINRGLNSPLHF.

The chain is built from TRBV5-1 and TRBJ2-1; 9 bases are shared with TRBD1. CDR3 length: 14 residues. V was clipped by 0 bases and J by 5 bases; unmatched bases: 0. Germline values: CDR1 SGHRS, CDR2 YFSETQ. The CDR3 DNA follows: TGCGCCAGCAGCTTGGGGACAGGGGACAATGAGCAGTTCTTC. Its translation is CASSLGTGDNEQFF.

This clone has just a few counts. V gene TRBV10-2 combines with J gene TRBJ2-5, with 8 nucleotides matching TRBD1. Germline values: CDR1 WSHSY, CDR2 SAAADI. Trimming at V came to 3 bases and at J to 4 bases, leaving 4 bases not matched to a gene. The CDR3 consists of 14 residues. The CDR3 nucleotides are TGCGCCAGCAGTGACAGGGGGCTCAGAGAGACCCAGTACTTC. It codes for CASSDRGLRETQYF.

V is TRBV4-1 and J is TRBJ2-1; a weak D match, TRBD1 (5 bases). The CDR3 runs to 15 residues. V lost 4 bases and J lost 0, with 10 bases in between. The V gene's germline CDR1 is MGHRA and CDR2 YSYEKL. CDR3: CASSPTVSSYNEQFF. The CDR3 coding sequence is TGCGCCAGCAGCCCGACAGTTAGCTCCTACAATGAGCAGTTCTTC.

CDR3: CASSVTSGISYEQYF. The CDR3 region has the DNA TGTGCCAGCAGCGTCACTAGCGGGATCTCCTACGAGCAGTACTTC. The rearrangement uses TRBV9 and TRBJ2-7; TRBD2 aligns across 10 bases. Trimming removed 2 bases from V and 0 bases from J; junction bases left unmatched: 2. This CDR3 has 15 residues. Germline CDR1 reads SGDLS; CDR2 reads YYNGEE.

V gene TRBV5-6 combines with J gene TRBJ2-3; D is undetermined. This CDR3 comprises 15 residues. CDR1 is SGHDT, CDR2 YYEEEE, per germline. Deletions cut 0 bases from V and 2 bases from J, with 10 bases between. The CDR3 loop reads CASSLGRRYTDTQYF. As DNA, the CDR3 is TGTGCCAGCAGCTTGGGTAGGCGGTACACAGATACGCAGTATTTT.

This clone turned up a few times. The V call is TRBV18, the J call TRBJ1-1; D possibly corresponds to TRBD1 (5 bases). The ends were cut back, 3 bases at V and 1 base at J, with 9 bases in the middle. The CDR3 loop spans 14 amino acids. Germline V gene data show CDR1 as KGHSH and CDR2 as LQKENI. CDR3 sequence (DNA): TGTGCCAGCTCACCGGGGCCCAAGAACACTGAAGCTTTCTTT. Its translation: CASSPGPKNTEAFF.

This chain connects TRBV4-3 to TRBJ2-5; the match to TRBD1 covers 7 bases. J gave up 11 bases and V 1 base, and 10 bases lay outside the gene matches. This CDR3 has 14 residues. The germline gives CDR1 LGHNA, CDR2 YSLEER. This CDR3 is CASSQGGRTGGQYF. As DNA, the CDR3 is TGCGCCAGCAGCCAAGGGGGCCGGACAGGCGGGCAGTACTTC.

For this clone: Other DNA sequences of this sample code for an identical CDR3. V usage is TRBV18 and J usage is TRBJ1-1; maybe TRBD1 (6 bases). The CDR3 runs 14 residues. Germline CDR1 reads KGHSH; CDR2 reads LQKENI. The V end was cut by 4 bases, the J end by 0 bases, with 9 bases between. This CDR3 reads CASSLDRLNTEAFF. The CDR3 region has the DNA TGTGCCAGCTCACTGGACAGATTGAACACTGAAGCTTTCTTT. Full variable domain (rest looked up from reference TRBV18 and TRBJ1-1): NAGVMQNPRHLVRRRGQEARLRCSPMKGHSHVYWYRQLPEEGLKFMVYLQKENIIDESGMPKERFSAEFPKEGPSILRIQQVVRGDSAAYFCASSLDRLNTEAFFGQGTRLTVV.

This rearrangement joins TRBV4-2 to TRBJ2-7; 10 bases are shared with TRBD2. Losses at the gene ends were 2 bases for V and 4 bases for J; bases not matched to a gene: 8. CDR1 LGHNA and CDR2 YNFKEQ come from the germline V gene. The CDR3 consists of 16 residues. The CDR3 DNA follows: TGTGCCAGCAGCCAAAGGCAGACTAGCGGGCGGTACGAGCAGTACTTC. This gives the protein CASSQRQTSGRYEQYF.

V is TRBV2 and J is TRBJ2-2; 9 nucleotides agree with TRBD2. V lost 2 bases and J lost 4; bases outside the gene matches: 8. Germline CDR1 SNHLY, CDR2 FYNNEI. CDR3 length: 17 residues. In nucleotides, the CDR3 is TGTGCCAGCAGTGAAAGCGCTAGCGGGGTTTTCACCGGGGAGCTGTTTTTT. Its translation: CASSESASGVFTGELFF. Variable domain in full (rest from reference TRBV2 and TRBJ2-2): EPEVTQTPSHQVTQMGQEVILRCVPISNHLYFYWYRQILGQKVEFLVSFYNNEISEKSEIFDDQFSVERPDGSNFTLKIRSTKLEDSAMYFCASSESASGVFTGELFFGEGSRLTVL.

The V gene is TRBV4-1, the J gene TRBJ2-7; 10 nucleotides match TRBD1. The J segment lost 0 bases and the V segment lost 1 base, leaving 0 bases of the junction unmatched. The CDR3 runs 15 residues. Germline V gene lookup returns CDR1 MGHRA and CDR2 YSYEKL. The CDR3 DNA is TGCGCCAGCAGCCAAGGGACAGGGGGCTCCTACGAGCAGTACTTC. This encodes CASSQGTGGSYEQYF.

This clone is a singleton in its sample. The chain joins TRBV2 to TRBJ2-7, with D possibly TRBD1 on 5 matching bases. The germline gives CDR1 SNHLY, CDR2 FYNNEI. The CDR3 has 14 amino acids. Trimming took off 4 bases at V and 2 bases at J, with 12 bases between the two ends. The DNA of the CDR3 is TGTGCCAGCAGTGCTGAACAGGCGACCTACGAGCAGTACTTC. This sequence encodes CASSAEQATYEQYF.

V usage is TRBV6-5 and J usage is TRBJ1-2; 8 nucleotides match TRBD1. CDR3 size: 14 residues. V lost 6 bases and J lost 0; bases outside the gene matches: 3. The germline CDR1 and CDR2 sequences are MNHEY and SVGAGI. Here the CDR3 reads CASSPDRANYGYTF. CDR3 nucleotides: TGTGCCAGCAGCCCGGACAGGGCTAACTATGGCTACACCTTC.

This clone was seen a few times. This chain joins TRBV18 and TRBJ2-7; 7 bases are shared with TRBD1. Germline values: CDR1 KGHSH, CDR2 LQKENI. V lost 0 bases, J lost 6 bases, and 11 bases stayed unmatched. The CDR3 contains 16 residues. CDR3 region: CASSPPEAGGSGEQYF. The DNA for the CDR3 is TGTGCCAGCTCACCACCGGAGGCAGGGGGTTCCGGCGAGCAGTACTTC.

The genes are TRBV27 and TRBJ2-3; TRBD2 is a possible D gene (6 bases). The germline CDR1 and CDR2 sequences are MNHEY and SMNVEV (reference sequence). CDR3 size: 15 residues. Trimming stripped 3 bases from V and 3 bases from J, with 13 bases between. The CDR3 bases are TGTGCCAGCAGTTTGGCGGGGTTAAGGACAGATACGCAGTATTTT. Translation gives CASSLAGLRTDTQYF.

Points on this clone: An end of the junction does not agree with germline; a read error may underlie this. The chain recombines TRBV7-9 with TRBJ2-5, with D unresolved. The CDR3 is 15 amino acids. Germline loops: CDR1 SEHNR, CDR2 FQNEAQ (reference sequence). The CDR3 DNA is TGTTCCAGCAGCTCCGGGTCTCATACACAAGAGACCCAGTACTTC. It codes for CSSSSGSHTQETQYF.

This sequence joins TRBV18 and TRBJ2-3, with D unclear. The CDR3 runs 14 residues. Trimming removed 3 bases from V and 3 bases from J, with 10 bases in between. The germline V gene has CDR1 KGHSH and CDR2 LQKENI. The CDR3 bases are TGTGCCAGCTCACCTCAAAGACAAACAGATACGCAGTATTTT. This codes for CASSPQRQTDTQYF. Using reference TRBV18 and TRBJ2-3 for the parts outside the CDR3, the full variable domain is NAGVMQNPRHLVRRRGQEARLRCSPMKGHSHVYWYRQLPEEGLKFMVYLQKENIIDESGMPKERFSAEFPKEGPSILRIQQVVRGDSAAYFCASSPQRQTDTQYFGPGTRLTVL.

The rearrangement joins TRBV30 to TRBJ2-7, with no clear D. The CDR3 sequence is 12 residues long. Germline CDR1 is GTSNPN and CDR2 is SVGIG (reference sequence). The germline V and J ends were trimmed by 2 bases and 3 bases, with 8 bases remaining between them. CDR3 region: CAWSPSYYEQYF. The DNA of the CDR3 is TGTGCCTGGAGTCCCTCTTACTACGAGCAGTACTTC.

This sequence joins TRBV10-2 and TRBJ2-7, with D tentatively TRBD2 (5 bases). The CDR3 totals 13 residues. V was clipped by 5 bases and J by 7 bases, with 15 bases between them. Looked up from germline, CDR1 is WSHSY and CDR2 is SAAADI. CDR3 DNA: TGCGCCAGCAGTAATCACAGATCGGGGGAGCAGTACTTC. Amino acid sequence: CASSNHRSGEQYF.

The chain links TRBV10-1 to TRBJ2-2; the match to TRBD1 covers 8 bases. Germline CDR1 and CDR2: WNHNN and SYGVQD (reference sequence). Germline trimming cut 9 bases from V and 5 bases from J; bases unmatched to any gene: 5. There are 13 residues in the CDR3. The CDR3 loop reads CASRWDRTGELFF. CDR3 in DNA: TGCGCCAGTAGATGGGACAGGACCGGGGAGCTGTTTTTT.